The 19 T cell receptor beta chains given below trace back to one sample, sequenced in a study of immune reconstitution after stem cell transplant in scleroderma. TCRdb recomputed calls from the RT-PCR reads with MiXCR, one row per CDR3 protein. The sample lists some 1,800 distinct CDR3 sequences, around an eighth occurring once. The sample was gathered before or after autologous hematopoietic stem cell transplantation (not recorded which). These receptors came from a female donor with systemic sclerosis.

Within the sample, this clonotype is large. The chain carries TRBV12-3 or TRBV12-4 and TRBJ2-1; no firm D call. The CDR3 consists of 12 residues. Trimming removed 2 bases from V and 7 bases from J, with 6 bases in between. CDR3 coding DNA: TGTGCCAGCAGTTTATACGGGAATGAGCAGTTCTTC. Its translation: CASSLYGNEQFF.

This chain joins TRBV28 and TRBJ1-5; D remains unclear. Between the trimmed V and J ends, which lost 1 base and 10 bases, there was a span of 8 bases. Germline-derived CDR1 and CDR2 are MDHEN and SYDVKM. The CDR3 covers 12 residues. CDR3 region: CASSLYWGPQHF. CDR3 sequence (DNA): TGTGCCAGCAGTTTATATTGGGGTCCCCAGCATTTT.

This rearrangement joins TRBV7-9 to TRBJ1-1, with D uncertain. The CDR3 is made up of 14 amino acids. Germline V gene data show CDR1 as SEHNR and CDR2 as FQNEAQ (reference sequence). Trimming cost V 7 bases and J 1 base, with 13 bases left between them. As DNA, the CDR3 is TGTGCCAGCACGGCCTTCAAGAGGAACACTGAAGCTTTCTTT. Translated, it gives CASTAFKRNTEAFF.

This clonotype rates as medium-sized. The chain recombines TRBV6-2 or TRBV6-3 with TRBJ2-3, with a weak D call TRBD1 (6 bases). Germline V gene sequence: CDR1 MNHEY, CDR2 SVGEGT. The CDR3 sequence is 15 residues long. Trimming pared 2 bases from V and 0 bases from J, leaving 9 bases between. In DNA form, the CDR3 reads TGTGCCAGCAGTTACGAGGGGGATAGCACAGATACGCAGTATTTT. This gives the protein CASSYEGDSTDTQYF.

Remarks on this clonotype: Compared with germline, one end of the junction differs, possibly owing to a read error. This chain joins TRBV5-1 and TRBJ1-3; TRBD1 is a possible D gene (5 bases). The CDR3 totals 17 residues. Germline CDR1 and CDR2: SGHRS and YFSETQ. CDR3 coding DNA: TGTGCCAGCAGCATCGAGGGACGGTCAAGCTCTGGAAACACCATATATTTT. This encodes CASSIEGRSSSGNTIYF. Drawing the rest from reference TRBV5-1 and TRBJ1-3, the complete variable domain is KAGVTQTPRYLIKTRGQQVTLSCSPISGHRSVSWYQQTPGQGLQFLFEYFSETQRNKGNFPGRFSGRQFSNSRSEMNVSTLELGDSALYLCASSIEGRSSSGNTIYFGEGSWLTVV.

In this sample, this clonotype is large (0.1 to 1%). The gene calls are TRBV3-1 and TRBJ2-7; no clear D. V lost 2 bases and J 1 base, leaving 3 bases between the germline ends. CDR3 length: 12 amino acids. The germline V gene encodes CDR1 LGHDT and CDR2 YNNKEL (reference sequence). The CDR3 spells CASSQFSYEQYF. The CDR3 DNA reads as TGTGCCAGCAGCCAATTTTCCTACGAGCAGTACTTC.

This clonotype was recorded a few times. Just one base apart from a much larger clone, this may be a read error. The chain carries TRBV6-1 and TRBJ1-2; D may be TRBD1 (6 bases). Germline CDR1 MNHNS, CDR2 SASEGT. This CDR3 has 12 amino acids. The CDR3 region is CASSDQQGGYAF. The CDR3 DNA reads TGTGCCAGCAGTGATCAACAGGGTGGCTACGCCTTC.

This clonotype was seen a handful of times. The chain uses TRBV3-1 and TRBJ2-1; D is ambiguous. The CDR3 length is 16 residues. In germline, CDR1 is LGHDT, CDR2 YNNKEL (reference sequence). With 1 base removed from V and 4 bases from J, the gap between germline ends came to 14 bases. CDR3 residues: CASSQGLTPGYNEQFF. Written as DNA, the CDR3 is TGTGCCAGCAGCCAAGGTCTAACACCCGGGTACAATGAGCAGTTCTTC.

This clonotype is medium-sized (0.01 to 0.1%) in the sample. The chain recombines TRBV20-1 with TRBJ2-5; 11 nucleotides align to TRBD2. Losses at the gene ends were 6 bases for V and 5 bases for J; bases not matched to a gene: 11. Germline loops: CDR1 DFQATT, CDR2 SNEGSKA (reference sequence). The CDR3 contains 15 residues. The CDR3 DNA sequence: TGCAGTGCCCCACTAGCGGGGGTTTCAAGGGAGACCCAGTACTTC. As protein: CSAPLAGVSRETQYF.

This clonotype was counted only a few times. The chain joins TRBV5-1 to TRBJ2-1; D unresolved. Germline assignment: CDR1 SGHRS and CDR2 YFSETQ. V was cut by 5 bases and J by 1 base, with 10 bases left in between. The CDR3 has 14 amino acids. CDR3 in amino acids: CASSADPSYNEQFF. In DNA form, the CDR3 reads TGCGCCAGCAGTGCGGACCCTTCCTACAATGAGCAGTTCTTC.

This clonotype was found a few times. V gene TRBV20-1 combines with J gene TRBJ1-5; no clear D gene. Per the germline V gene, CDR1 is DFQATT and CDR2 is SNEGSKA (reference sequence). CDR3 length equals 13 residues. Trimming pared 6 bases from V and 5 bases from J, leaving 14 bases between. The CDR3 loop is CSALGPEDQPQHF. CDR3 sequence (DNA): TGCAGTGCCCTCGGGCCGGAAGATCAGCCCCAGCATTTT.

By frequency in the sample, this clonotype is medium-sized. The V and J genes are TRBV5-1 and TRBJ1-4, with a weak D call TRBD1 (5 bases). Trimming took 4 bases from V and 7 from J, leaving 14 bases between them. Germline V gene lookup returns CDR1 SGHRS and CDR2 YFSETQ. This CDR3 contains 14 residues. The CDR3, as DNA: TGCGCCAGCAGCCCCGGGGGGGAAGGTGAAAAACTGTTTTTT. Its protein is CASSPGGEGEKLFF.

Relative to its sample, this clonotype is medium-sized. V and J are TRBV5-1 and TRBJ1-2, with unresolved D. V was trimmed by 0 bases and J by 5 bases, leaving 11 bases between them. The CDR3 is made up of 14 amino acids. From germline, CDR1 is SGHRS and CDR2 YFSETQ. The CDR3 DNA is TGCGCCAGCAGCTTGGATGGGGAGAAGTATGGCTACACCTTC. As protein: CASSLDGEKYGYTF.

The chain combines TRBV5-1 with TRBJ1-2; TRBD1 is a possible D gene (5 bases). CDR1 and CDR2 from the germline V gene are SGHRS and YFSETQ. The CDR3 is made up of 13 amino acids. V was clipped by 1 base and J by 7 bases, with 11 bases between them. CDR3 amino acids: CASSLPGFFGYTF. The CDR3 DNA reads TGCGCCAGCAGCTTGCCAGGGTTCTTTGGCTACACCTTC.

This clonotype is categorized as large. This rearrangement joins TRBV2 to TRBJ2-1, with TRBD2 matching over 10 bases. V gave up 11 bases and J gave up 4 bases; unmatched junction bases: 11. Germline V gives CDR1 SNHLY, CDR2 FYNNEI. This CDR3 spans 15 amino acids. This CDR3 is CASLGVLAGYNEQFF. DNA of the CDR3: TGTGCCTCCTTAGGGGTACTAGCGGGGTACAATGAGCAGTTCTTC.

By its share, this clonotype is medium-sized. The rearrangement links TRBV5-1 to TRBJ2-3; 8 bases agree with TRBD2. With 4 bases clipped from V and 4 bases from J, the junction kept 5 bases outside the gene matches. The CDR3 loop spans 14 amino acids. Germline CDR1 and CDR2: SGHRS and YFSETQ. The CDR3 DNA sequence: TGCGCCAGCAGCCCGCGGGGGGAATCAGATACGCAGTATTTT. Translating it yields CASSPRGESDTQYF. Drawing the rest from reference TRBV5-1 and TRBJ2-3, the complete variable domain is KAGVTQTPRYLIKTRGQQVTLSCSPISGHRSVSWYQQTPGQGLQFLFEYFSETQRNKGNFPGRFSGRQFSNSRSEMNVSTLELGDSALYLCASSPRGESDTQYFGPGTRLTVL.

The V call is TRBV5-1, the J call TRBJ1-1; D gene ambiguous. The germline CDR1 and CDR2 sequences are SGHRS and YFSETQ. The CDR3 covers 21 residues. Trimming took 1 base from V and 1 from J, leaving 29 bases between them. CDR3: CASSLNYGPWVYAPQNTEAFF. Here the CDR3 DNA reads TGCGCCAGCAGCTTGAATTACGGCCCTTGGGTTTACGCACCCCAGAACACTGAAGCTTTCTTT. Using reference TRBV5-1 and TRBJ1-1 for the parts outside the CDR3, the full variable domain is KAGVTQTPRYLIKTRGQQVTLSCSPISGHRSVSWYQQTPGQGLQFLFEYFSETQRNKGNFPGRFSGRQFSNSRSEMNVSTLELGDSALYLCASSLNYGPWVYAPQNTEAFFGQGTRLTVV.

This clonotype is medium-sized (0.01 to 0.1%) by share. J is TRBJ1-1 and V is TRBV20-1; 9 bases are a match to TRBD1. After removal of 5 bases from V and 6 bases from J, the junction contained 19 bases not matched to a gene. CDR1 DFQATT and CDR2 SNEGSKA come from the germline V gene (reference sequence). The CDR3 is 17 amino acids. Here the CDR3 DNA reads TGCAGTGCTCGCGAAAGAGGGACAGGGTGGAATGTTGCTGAAGCTTTCTTT. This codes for CSARERGTGWNVAEAFF.

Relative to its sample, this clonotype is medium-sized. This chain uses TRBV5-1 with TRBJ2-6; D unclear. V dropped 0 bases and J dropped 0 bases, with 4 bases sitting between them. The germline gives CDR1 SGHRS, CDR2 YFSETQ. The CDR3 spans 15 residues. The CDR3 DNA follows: TGCGCCAGCAGCTTGGAGCCCTCTGGGGCCAACGTCCTGACTTTC. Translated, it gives CASSLEPSGANVLTF.